The next 15 T cell receptor beta chains were all read from a single sample in a study of T cells in Graves' hyperthyroidism and ophthalmopathy. The investigators amplified TCR beta CDR3 regions from RNA transcripts. The primer set for the first-round RT-PCR of the TCR CDR3 was HTBI. TCRdb used MiXCR to reprocess the multiplex PCR reads, holding one entry per CDR3 protein. The sample consists of approximately 410,000 distinct CDR3 sequences, roughly an eighth of them appearing once. The sequenced material came from blood. The receptors come from a woman younger than 30 with Graves' hyperthyroidism.

This clonotype was counted at least ten times. The gene calls are TRBV12-3 or TRBV12-4 and TRBJ1-4; weak D call: TRBD1 (5 bases). V was trimmed by 1 base and J by 7 bases, leaving 22 bases between them. CDR3 length: 18 residues. The CDR3 region is CASSLEVQVGVLREKLFF. The CDR3, as DNA: TGTGCCAGCAGTTTAGAAGTTCAGGTGGGGGTATTGCGTGAAAAACTGTTTTTT.

This clonotype was counted only a few times. The gene calls are TRBV19 and TRBJ2-1; the match to TRBD2 covers 10 bases. After removal of 4 bases from V and 0 bases from J, the junction contained 12 bases not matched to a gene. Germline V gene sequence: CDR1 LNHDA, CDR2 SQIVND (reference sequence). CDR3 length: 19 amino acids. This CDR3 reads CASSKVGASGRSSYNEQFF. CDR3 bases: TGTGCCAGTAGTAAGGTGGGGGCTAGCGGGAGAAGCTCCTACAATGAGCAGTTCTTC.

Points on this clonotype: A much larger clone lies one base from this, so it may be a read error. Since the CDR3 does not end with the conserved phenylalanine or tryptophan, this likely comes from a read error. CDR3 DNA sequence: TGTGCCAGCAGTCCCCGGGACAGGCCCTACGAGCAGTACCTC. Protein product: CASSPRDRPYEQYL. This rearrangement joins TRBV28 to TRBJ2-7; 8 bases match TRBD1. CDR1 and CDR2 from the germline V gene are MDHEN and SYDVKM. Losses at the gene ends were 5 bases for V and 2 bases for J; bases not matched to a gene: 5. The CDR3 runs to 14 residues.

This clonotype was recorded at least ten times. The rearrangement uses TRBV3-1 and TRBJ1-1; possibly TRBD1 for D (5 bases). V lost 2 bases and J 1 base, leaving 8 bases between the germline ends. Germline loops: CDR1 LGHDT, CDR2 YNNKEL (reference sequence). This CDR3 is built from 14 residues. The CDR3: CASSQPGRNTEAFF. The DNA of the CDR3 is TGTGCCAGCAGCCAACCGGGACGGAACACTGAAGCTTTCTTT.

This clonotype was recorded many times. The gene calls are TRBV29-1 and TRBJ2-3, with D perhaps matching TRBD1 (5 bases). Germline CDR1 and CDR2: SQVTM and ANQGSEA. V gave up 6 bases and J gave up 0 bases, with 19 bases separating them. The CDR3 totals 16 residues. CDR3 DNA sequence: TGCAGCGTCACGCAGACAGAGCTCCTTAGCACAGATACGCAGTATTTT. Protein product: CSVTQTELLSTDTQYF.

This clonotype was counted at least ten times. The chain is built from TRBV10-3 and TRBJ2-7, with D maybe TRBD2 (6 bases). The CDR3 covers 15 residues. The germline V and J ends were trimmed by 1 base and 0 bases, with 10 bases remaining between them. Germline values: CDR1 ENHRY, CDR2 SYGVKD. In DNA, the CDR3 is TGTGCCATCAGTGAGTGGGGACTGAGCTCCTACGAGCAGTACTTC. Its protein product is CAISEWGLSSYEQYF.

This clonotype appeared a few times. The chain uses TRBV14 and TRBJ1-2; no clear D. CDR1 and CDR2 from the germline V gene are SGHDN and FVKESK. CDR3 length equals 13 residues. V lost 4 bases to trimming and J lost 8 bases, with 14 bases between them. CDR3 protein: CASSPSYIGGYTF. CDR3 DNA sequence: TGTGCCAGCAGCCCAAGTTACATCGGGGGCTACACCTTC.

The chain joins TRBV6-2 or TRBV6-3 to TRBJ1-5; D is unresolved. Germline V gene data show CDR1 as MNHEY and CDR2 as SVGEGT. The CDR3 consists of 13 residues. V was shortened by 2 bases and J by 7 bases, with 9 bases between the two germline ends. The CDR3 protein is CASSYGFGQPQHF. CDR3 DNA sequence: TGTGCCAGCAGTTACGGTTTCGGACAGCCCCAGCATTTT.

This clonotype was picked up many times. The chain couples TRBV20-1 to TRBJ2-4, with 7 nucleotides matching TRBD1. From germline, CDR1 is DFQATT and CDR2 SNEGSKA (reference sequence). This CDR3 is built from 16 residues. Germline trimming cut 2 bases from V and 6 bases from J; bases unmatched to any gene: 13. The CDR3 coding sequence is TGCAGTGCTAGACCTTTAGACAGGGAAGGAGGAAACATTCAGTACTTC. Its translation is CSARPLDREGGNIQYF.

This clonotype was seen many times. CDR3 sequence (DNA): TGTGCCAGCAGCCAAGACAGGCAAGAGACCCAGTACTTC. As protein: CASSQDRQETQYF. This chain links TRBV28 with TRBJ2-5; the D gene is possibly TRBD1 (6 bases). The germline V and J ends were trimmed by 6 bases and 2 bases, with 10 bases remaining between them. Germline V lookup: CDR1 MDHEN, CDR2 SYDVKM. This CDR3 contains 13 residues.

With regard to this clonotype: A junction boundary mismatches the germline segment, possibly from a read error. The rearrangement joins TRBV30 to TRBJ1-1; no reliable D call. This CDR3 region has 13 residues. Germline V gene data show CDR1 as GTSNPN and CDR2 as SVGIG (reference sequence). In DNA form, the CDR3 reads TGTGCCTGGAGGGTGGGAGGGAACGCTGAAGCTTTCTTT. Its translation is CAWRVGGNAEAFF.

This clonotype was recorded once. The chain has TRBV7-9 and TRBJ2-7; 9 nucleotides match TRBD2. The germline V gene encodes CDR1 SEHNR and CDR2 FQNEAQ (reference sequence). The V and J ends lost 2 bases and 6 bases, in that order; junction bases with no gene match: 14. The CDR3 totals 17 residues. CDR3 DNA: TGTGCCAGCAGCTTACGACGGGGTAGCGGGGGCCCAGGCGAGCAGTACTTC. It specifies CASSLRRGSGGPGEQYF.

In its sample, this clonotype was seen many times. The V call is TRBV14, the J call TRBJ2-7; 7 bases line up with TRBD2. The CDR3 has 16 amino acids. CDR1 and CDR2 from the germline V gene are SGHDN and FVKESK. The V segment lost 0 bases and the J segment 1 base; nucleotides outside the gene matches: 6. CDR3 sequence reads: CASSQDPGGYSYEQYF. The CDR3 bases are TGTGCCAGCAGCCAAGACCCGGGAGGCTATTCCTACGAGCAGTACTTC. Full variable domain (outside the CDR3, taken from reference TRBV14 and TRBJ2-7): EAGVTQFPSHSVIEKGQTVTLRCDPISGHDNLYWYRRVMGKEIKFLLHFVKESKQDESGMPNNRFLAERTGGTYSTLKVQPAELEDSGVYFCASSQDPGGYSYEQYFGPGTRLTVT.

This clonotype appeared many times. The chain employs TRBV28 and TRBJ2-7; D ambiguous. Germline V gene sequence: CDR1 MDHEN, CDR2 SYDVKM. Trimming took 1 base from V and 3 from J, leaving 4 bases between them. This CDR3 contains 12 residues. DNA of the CDR3: TGTGCCAGCAGTTTATACAACTACGAGCAGTACTTC. Residues: CASSLYNYEQYF.

This clonotype was detected ten times or more. This sequence joins TRBV12-3 or TRBV12-4 and TRBJ1-1, with TRBD1 as a possible D gene (6 bases). The CDR3 runs 12 residues. V lost 3 bases and J 5 bases, leaving 7 bases between the germline ends. CDR3 in DNA: TGTGCCAGCAGTTTCAGGGGTACTGAAGCTTTCTTT. Protein product: CASSFRGTEAFF.